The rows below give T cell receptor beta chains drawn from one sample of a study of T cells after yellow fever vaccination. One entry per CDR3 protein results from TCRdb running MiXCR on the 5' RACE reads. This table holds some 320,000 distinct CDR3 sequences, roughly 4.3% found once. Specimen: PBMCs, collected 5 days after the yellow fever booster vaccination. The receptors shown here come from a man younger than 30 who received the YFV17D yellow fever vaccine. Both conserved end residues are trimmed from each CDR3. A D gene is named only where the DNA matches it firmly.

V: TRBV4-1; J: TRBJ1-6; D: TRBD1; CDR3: ASSQGEGANSYNSPLH
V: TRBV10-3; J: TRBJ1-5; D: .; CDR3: AISEVDQPQH
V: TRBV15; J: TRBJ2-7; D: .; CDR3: ATSRDPGDYEQY
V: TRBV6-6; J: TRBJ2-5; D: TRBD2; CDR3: ASSYSGGSETQY
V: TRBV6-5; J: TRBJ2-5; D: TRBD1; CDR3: ASRTGEQTQY
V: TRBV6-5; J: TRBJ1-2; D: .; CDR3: ASSLYT
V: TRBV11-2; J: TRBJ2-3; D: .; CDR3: ASSLVGAGRSTDTQY
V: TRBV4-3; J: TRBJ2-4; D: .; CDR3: ASSQAGGGGIIQY
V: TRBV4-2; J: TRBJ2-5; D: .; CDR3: ASSPNIVVGETQY
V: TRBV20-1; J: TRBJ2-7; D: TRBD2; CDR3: SAASGGGREQY
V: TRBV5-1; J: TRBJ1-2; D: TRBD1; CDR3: ASSTGQGVDGYT
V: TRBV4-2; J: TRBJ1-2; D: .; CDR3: ASSQDFDKRGYT
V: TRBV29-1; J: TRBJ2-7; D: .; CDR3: SGGSATYEQY
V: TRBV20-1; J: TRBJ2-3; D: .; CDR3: SARDKPATYTDTQY
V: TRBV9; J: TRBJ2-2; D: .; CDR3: ASSAGTPPGELF
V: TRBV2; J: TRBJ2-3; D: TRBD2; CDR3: ASSVNSGDTDTQY
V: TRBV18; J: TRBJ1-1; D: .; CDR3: ASSPAGRNTEAF
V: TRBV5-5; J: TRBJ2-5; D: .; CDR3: ASTSQTGIQETQY
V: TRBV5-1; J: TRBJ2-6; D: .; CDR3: ASRDSGANVLT
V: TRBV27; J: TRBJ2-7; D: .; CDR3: ASSPRQAPYEQY
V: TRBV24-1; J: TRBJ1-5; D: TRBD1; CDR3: ATGTGYNQPQH
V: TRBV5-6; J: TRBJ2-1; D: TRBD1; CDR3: ASSPQGNGDEQF
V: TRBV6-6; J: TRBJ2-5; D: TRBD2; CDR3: ASSHRRTSQETQY
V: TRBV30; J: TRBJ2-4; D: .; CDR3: AWWAGRGLHIQY
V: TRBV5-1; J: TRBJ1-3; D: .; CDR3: ASSLDPPDAGNTIY
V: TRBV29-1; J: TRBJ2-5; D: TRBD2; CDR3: SVGLAGGQTQY
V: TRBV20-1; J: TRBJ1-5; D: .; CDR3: SAKNVSNQPQH
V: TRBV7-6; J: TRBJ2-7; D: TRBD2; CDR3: ASSLGPSGGTYEQY
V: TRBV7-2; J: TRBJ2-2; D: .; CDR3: ASSGWDTGELF
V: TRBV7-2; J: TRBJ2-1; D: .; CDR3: ASSLDGGGVNDEQF
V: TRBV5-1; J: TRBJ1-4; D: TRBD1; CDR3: ASSLEATGFATNEKLF
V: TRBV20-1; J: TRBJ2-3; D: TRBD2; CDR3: SAETSGRTDTQY
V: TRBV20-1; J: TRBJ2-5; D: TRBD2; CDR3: SAPLLAGDKTQY
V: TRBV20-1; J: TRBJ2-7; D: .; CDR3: SAPLSLYEQY
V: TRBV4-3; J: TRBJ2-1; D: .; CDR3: ASSRPSPIGNEQF
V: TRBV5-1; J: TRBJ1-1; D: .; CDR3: ASSLRVMNTEAF
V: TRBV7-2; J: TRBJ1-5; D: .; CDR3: ASSGRVGNQPQH
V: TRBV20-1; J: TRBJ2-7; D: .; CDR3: SARGQSLYEQY
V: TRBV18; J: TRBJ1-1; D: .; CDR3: ASSPGATGTEAF
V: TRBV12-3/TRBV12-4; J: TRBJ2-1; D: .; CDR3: ASSGMGQF
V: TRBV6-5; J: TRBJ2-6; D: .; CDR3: ASSYSADSGANVLT
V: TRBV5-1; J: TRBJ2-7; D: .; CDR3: ASSPLSSYEQY
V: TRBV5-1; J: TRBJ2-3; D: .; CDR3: ASSLEAPTQY
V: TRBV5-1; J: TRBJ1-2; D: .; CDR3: ASSLGDRSYGYT
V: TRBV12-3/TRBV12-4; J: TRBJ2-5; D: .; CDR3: ASSFTSSLGRLQETQY
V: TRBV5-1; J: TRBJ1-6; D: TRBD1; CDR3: ASSAGQADSPLH
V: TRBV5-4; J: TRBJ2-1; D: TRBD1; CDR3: ATEQGARNNEQF
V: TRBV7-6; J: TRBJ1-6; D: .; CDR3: ASSKIGAYNSPLH
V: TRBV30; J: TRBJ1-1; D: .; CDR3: AWSFGREAF